What follows are 27 T cell receptor beta chains derived from one specimen sequenced in a study of radiation and T cells in renal cell carcinoma. The time point here: baseline pretreatment blood. Treatment noted: 15 Gy SBRT to primary tumor, nephrectomy 4 weeks later. Measured with immunoSEQ multiplex PCR; TCRdb has only the in-frame clones, and not every one. The table lists about 150,000 clones, around 90% of them singletons. The source was blood, collected from a patient whose treatment included radiotherapy and nephrectomy. The receptors stem from a woman in her sixties or seventies with renal cell carcinoma.

V gene TRBV6-6 combines with J gene TRBJ2-1; 7 bases agree with TRBD1. V dropped 5 bases and J dropped 12; count of bases not matched to a gene: 16. From germline, CDR1 is MNHNY and CDR2 SVGAGI (reference sequence). This CDR3 has 15 amino acids. The CDR3 loop is CASSLMTGSGSGQFF. CDR3 bases: TGTGCCAGCAGTCTTATGACAGGGAGCGGTTCAGGGCAGTTCTTC.

This chain uses TRBV2 with TRBJ2-2, with 7 positions matching TRBD1. The CDR3 sequence is 15 residues long. CDR1 and CDR2 from the germline V gene are SNHLY and FYNNEI. The V segment lost 9 bases and the J segment 6 bases; nucleotides outside the gene matches: 13. The CDR3 DNA is TGTGCCAGGTCTCCGGGACAGATCAAATCCGGGGAGCTGTTTTTT. It translates to CARSPGQIKSGELFF.

The chain recombines TRBV5-1 with TRBJ1-6; 8 nucleotides line up with TRBD1. Per germline, CDR1 SGHRS and CDR2 YFSETQ. The J segment lost 7 bases and the V segment lost 2 bases, leaving 2 bases of the junction unmatched. There are 14 residues in the CDR3. The CDR3 spells CASSFTGGNSPLHF. The CDR3 DNA reads TGCGCCAGCAGCTTTACAGGGGGAAATTCACCCCTCCACTTT.

This rearrangement joins TRBV7-2 to TRBJ2-3, with 12 nucleotides matching TRBD2. The germline V gene has CDR1 SGHTA and CDR2 FQGNSA. This CDR3 has 17 residues. J gave up 4 bases and V 5 bases, and 10 bases lay outside the gene matches. Here the CDR3 DNA reads TGTGCCAGCAGCCCACCGGGACTAGCGGGCATGGCAGATACGCAGTATTTT. Translated: CASSPPGLAGMADTQYF. The variable domain in full, completed from reference TRBV7-2 and TRBJ2-3, reads GAGVSQSPSNKVTEKGKDVELRCDPISGHTALYWYRQSLGQGLEFLIYFQGNSAPDKSGLPSDRFSAERTGGSVSTLTIQRTQQEDSAVYLCASSPPGLAGMADTQYFGPGTRLTVL.

This clone was observed a single time. The chain couples TRBV5-1 to TRBJ1-2; TRBD1 might be the D (6 bases). The CDR3 has 16 amino acids. Germline CDR1 and CDR2: SGHRS and YFSETQ. The germline V and J ends were trimmed by 0 bases and 0 bases, with 12 bases remaining between them. The CDR3 DNA follows: TGCGCCAGCAGCTTGGGGACAGCCATAACTAACTATGGCTACACCTTC. The encoded protein is CASSLGTAITNYGYTF.

Turning to this clone: This sample includes further DNA sequences coding for the same CDR3. The CDR3 sequence: CASSPQQGADEKLFF. The CDR3 DNA reads as TGTGCCAGCAGCCCACAACAGGGGGCGGATGAAAAACTGTTTTTT. The J gene is TRBJ1-4, the V gene TRBV7-9; 9 bases line up with TRBD1. The CDR3 is 15 residues long. Trimming cost V 5 bases and J 6 bases; bases outside gene matches: 7. Germline V gene lookup returns CDR1 SEHNR and CDR2 FQNEAQ (reference sequence).

J is TRBJ1-1 and V is TRBV30; D not resolved. The germline V gene encodes CDR1 GTSNPN and CDR2 SVGIG (reference sequence). CDR3 length equals 13 residues. With 2 bases removed from V and 1 base from J, the gap between germline ends came to 8 bases. The CDR3 sequence: CAWSISRNTEAFF. CDR3 nucleotides: TGTGCCTGGAGTATTTCCCGGAACACTGAAGCTTTCTTT.

The chain joins TRBV29-1 to TRBJ1-2; TRBD1 matches 9 bases. This CDR3 contains 13 residues. Trimming cost V 5 bases and J 5 bases; bases outside gene matches: 6. The germline V gene has CDR1 SQVTM and CDR2 ANQGSEA. The CDR3, as DNA: TGCAGCGTTATTACAGGGGGCGGTTATGGCTACACCTTC. Protein sequence: CSVITGGGYGYTF.

This clone has just a few counts. V and J are TRBV7-9 and TRBJ1-2; D is undetermined. The CDR3 is 14 residues long. The V and J ends lost 1 base and 5 bases respectively, with 11 bases between them. Germline V gene lookup returns CDR1 SEHNR and CDR2 FQNEAQ (reference sequence). CDR3: CASSLEGKNYGYTF. CDR3 DNA sequence: TGTGCCAGCAGCTTAGAAGGGAAGAATTATGGCTACACCTTC.

This chain joins TRBV7-3 and TRBJ1-1, with D unclear. Germline V CDR1 and CDR2: SGHTA, FQGTGA. V lost 2 bases to trimming and J lost 5 bases, with 12 bases between them. CDR3 length: 14 residues. The CDR3 reads CASSLYRRETEAFF. The CDR3 nucleotides are TGTGCCAGCAGCTTATACCGGAGGGAAACTGAAGCTTTCTTT.

V gene TRBV11-1 combines with J gene TRBJ2-3; 9 positions agree with TRBD1. CDR1 is SGHAT and CDR2 is FQDESV in the germline V gene (reference sequence). V lost 6 bases and J lost 1; bases outside the gene matches: 5. The CDR3 loop spans 15 amino acids. CDR3: CASRSDRGGTDTQYF. CDR3 DNA: TGTGCCAGCAGGTCCGACAGGGGGGGCACAGATACGCAGTATTTT.

The chain combines TRBV7-9 with TRBJ2-1; 12 bases are a match to TRBD1. V was pared by 5 bases and J by 12 bases, with 11 bases of the junction left unmatched. This CDR3 has 15 residues. CDR1 and CDR2 from the germline V gene are SEHNR and FQNEAQ (reference sequence). As DNA, the CDR3 is TGTGCCAGCAGCCTATCCGGGACAGGGGGCCGTCGGCAGTTCTTC. It codes for CASSLSGTGGRRQFF.

The chain links TRBV7-6 to TRBJ1-5, with D unresolved. The CDR3 totals 15 residues. V lost 2 bases and J 0 bases, leaving 8 bases between the germline ends. Germline V gene sequence: CDR1 SGHVS, CDR2 FNYEAQ. The CDR3 bases are TGTGCCAGCAGCTTAAGCGGGAGTAGCAATCAGCCCCAGCATTTT. It encodes CASSLSGSSNQPQHF.

The CDR3 region has the DNA TGTGCCAGCAGGTCTGGGACAGGGGTTCCCGGGGAGCTGTTTTTT. Protein: CASRSGTGVPGELFF. V is TRBV28 and J is TRBJ2-2; 10 bases fit TRBD1. V trimming: 6 bases; J trimming: 6 bases; junction bases outside the gene matches: 7. This CDR3 spans 15 amino acids. The V gene's germline CDR1 is MDHEN and CDR2 SYDVKM. The whole variable domain, remainder taken from reference TRBV28 and TRBJ2-2, is DVKVTQSSRYLVKRTGEKVFLECVQDMDHENMFWYRQDPGLGLRLIYFSYDVKMKEKGDIPEGYSVSREKKERFSLILESASTNQTSMYLCASRSGTGVPGELFFGEGSRLTVL.

This chain joins TRBV7-2 and TRBJ2-2; D gene uncertain. Germline CDR1 is SGHTA and CDR2 is FQGNSA. Deletions cut 1 base from V and 2 bases from J, with 5 bases between. The CDR3 covers 14 residues. Here the CDR3 reads CASSLDTNTGELFF. CDR3 nucleotides: TGTGCCAGCAGCTTAGACACCAACACCGGGGAGCTGTTTTTT. The complete variable domain, with remaining parts taken from reference TRBV7-2 and TRBJ2-2, reads GAGVSQSPSNKVTEKGKDVELRCDPISGHTALYWYRQSLGQGLEFLIYFQGNSAPDKSGLPSDRFSAERTGGSVSTLTIQRTQQEDSAVYLCASSLDTNTGELFFGEGSRLTVL.

This chain joins TRBV30 and TRBJ2-5; 11 bases fit TRBD1. Per germline, CDR1 GTSNPN and CDR2 SVGIG (reference sequence). The CDR3 totals 14 residues. V lost 8 bases, J lost 7 bases, and 12 bases stayed unmatched. The CDR3 DNA is TGTGCCGGGACCGGGACAGGGGGTGTAGGGACCCAGTACTTC. Translation gives CAGTGTGGVGTQYF.

This chain connects TRBV9 to TRBJ2-6; D not certain. Germline lookup yields CDR1 SGDLS and CDR2 YYNGEE. Deletions cut 4 bases from V and 4 bases from J, with 12 bases between. The CDR3 runs 15 residues. CDR3 region: CASSSGPFGANVLTF. CDR3 in DNA: TGTGCCAGCAGCTCCGGTCCGTTCGGGGCCAACGTCCTGACTTTC.

This clone appeared once. V gene TRBV9 combines with J gene TRBJ2-7; D is perhaps TRBD1 or TRBD2 (5 bases each). Trimming removed 0 bases at V and 4 bases at J, with 17 bases between. In germline, CDR1 is SGDLS, CDR2 YYNGEE. CDR3 length: 16 amino acids. CDR3 bases: TGTGCCAGCAGCGTAGACCCCGGGACCCTGCTTTACGAGCAGTACTTC. The encoded protein is CASSVDPGTLLYEQYF.

This rearrangement joins TRBV9 to TRBJ2-6; the D gene is possibly TRBD1 (6 bases). Germline V gene lookup returns CDR1 SGDLS and CDR2 YYNGEE. This CDR3 spans 17 amino acids. Between the trimmed V and J ends, which lost 3 bases and 0 bases, there was a span of 13 bases. CDR3 nucleotide sequence: TGTGCCAGCAGCGATCCGGGACACTTCTCTGGGGCCAACGTCCTGACTTTC. It encodes CASSDPGHFSGANVLTF.

This chain joins TRBV4-2 and TRBJ2-7; 9 bases are a match to TRBD2. CDR3 length: 16 amino acids. V was pared by 0 bases and J by 3 bases, with 6 bases of the junction left unmatched. The germline gives CDR1 LGHNA, CDR2 YNFKEQ. CDR3 region: CASSQDRSSGVYEQYF. The DNA for the CDR3 is TGTGCCAGCAGCCAAGACAGGTCTAGCGGGGTCTACGAGCAGTACTTC.

The chain links TRBV7-9 to TRBJ1-4, with D uncertain. The CDR3 extends over 15 amino acids. In germline, CDR1 is SEHNR, CDR2 FQNEAQ (reference sequence). V shed 7 bases and J shed 4 bases, with 16 bases lying between them. CDR3 coding DNA: TGTGCCAGCACCCGGGGAGATCGGGTTAATGAAAAACTGTTTTTT. Its translation is CASTRGDRVNEKLFF.

The genes are TRBV29-1 and TRBJ2-2; D perhaps matches TRBD1 (5 bases). The CDR3 is 12 amino acids. Trimming cost V 5 bases and J 3 bases, with 7 bases left between them. CDR1 is SQVTM, CDR2 ANQGSEA, per germline. CDR3 sequence (DNA): TGCAGCGTTAGACAGTACACCGGGGAGCTGTTTTTT. This translates into CSVRQYTGELFF.

The V call is TRBV2, the J call TRBJ2-4, with 7 bases that match TRBD1. With 10 bases clipped from V and 3 bases from J, the junction kept 9 bases outside the gene matches. CDR3 size: 14 residues. Germline lookup yields CDR1 SNHLY and CDR2 FYNNEI. CDR3 sequence: CANETGSGKNIQYF. The CDR3, as DNA: TGTGCCAACGAGACAGGGTCTGGCAAAAACATTCAGTACTTC.

This rearrangement joins TRBV7-9 to TRBJ2-7; 9 nucleotides align to TRBD2. Germline CDR1 SEHNR, CDR2 FQNEAQ (reference sequence). The V gene end was trimmed by 8 bases and the J gene end by 5 bases; junction bases not matched to a gene: 4. The CDR3 is 12 amino acids. CDR3 bases: TGTGCCAGCCCGCGGGGGGGCCACGAGCAGTACTTC. Its protein is CASPRGGHEQYF.

This clone has only one observation. The V call is TRBV6-5, the J call TRBJ2-5; tentative D call: TRBD1 (6 bases). Trimming removed 7 bases at V and 5 bases at J, with 17 bases between. The germline CDR1 and CDR2 sequences are MNHEY and SVGAGI. CDR3 length equals 14 residues. CDR3: CASNSGHSRETQYF. The CDR3, as DNA: TGTGCCAGCAACTCGGGACACTCGAGGGAGACCCAGTACTTC.

The chain is built from TRBV4-3 and TRBJ1-1; D is unresolved. There are 13 residues in the CDR3. Germline loops: CDR1 LGHNA, CDR2 YSLEER. Between the trimmed V and J ends, which lost 2 bases and 3 bases, there was a span of 7 bases. CDR3 amino acids: CASSQKVDTEAFF. The CDR3 bases are TGCGCCAGCAGCCAAAAAGTGGACACTGAAGCTTTCTTT.

This chain joins TRBV7-6 and TRBJ2-1; 11 bases match TRBD1. The ends lost 4 bases at V and 7 bases at J; junction bases unmatched: 3. Germline V gene sequence: CDR1 SGHVS, CDR2 FNYEAQ. This CDR3 is 14 amino acids long. The chain's CDR3 is CASSSGQGGNEQFF. CDR3 in DNA: TGTGCCAGCAGCTCGGGACAGGGGGGTAATGAGCAGTTCTTC.